Following are 20 T cell receptor beta chains from one sample sequenced in a study of blood T cell repertoires in COVID-19. Data came from immunoSEQ multiplex PCR; TCRdb stores just in-frame clones and leaves some out. There are fewer than 350,000 clones in the sample; about 76% occur only once, and around 3% lies in the top ten. Sequenced: peripheral blood. Receptors were obtained from a woman in her fifties or sixties with active or convalescent COVID-19.

The rearrangement links TRBV6-2 or TRBV6-3 to TRBJ2-7; possibly TRBD2 for D (6 bases). Germline CDR1 reads MNHEY; CDR2 reads SVGEGT. The CDR3 spans 15 residues. V was trimmed by 4 bases and J by 0 bases, leaving 13 bases between them. Here the CDR3 DNA reads TGTGCCAGCAGTTCGGGACTGTCGAGCTCCTACGAGCAGTACTTC. Its translation is CASSSGLSSSYEQYF.

V usage is TRBV25-1 and J usage is TRBJ1-4; no reliable D call. Trimming removed 1 base from V and 2 bases from J, with 8 bases in between. CDR1 is MGHDK, CDR2 SYGVNS, per germline. The CDR3 has 15 residues. The CDR3 protein is CASSESVMTNEKLFF. In DNA, the CDR3 is TGTGCCAGCAGTGAATCAGTGATGACTAATGAAAAACTGTTTTTT.

The chain joins TRBV28 to TRBJ1-1; 8 bases map to TRBD1. The V and J ends lost 6 bases and 6 bases, in that order; junction bases with no gene match: 9. Germline V gives CDR1 MDHEN, CDR2 SYDVKM. This CDR3 is built from 14 residues. The CDR3 sequence is CASSPGTGKAEAFF. The CDR3, as DNA: TGTGCCAGCAGCCCGGGGACAGGAAAAGCTGAAGCTTTCTTT.

By proportion, this clone is medium-sized. V is TRBV29-1 and J is TRBJ2-1, with a possible D match to TRBD2 (6 bases). Germline V gene sequence: CDR1 SQVTM, CDR2 ANQGSEA. V was shortened by 3 bases and J by 2 bases, with 14 bases between the two germline ends. CDR3 length: 15 residues. DNA for the CDR3: TGCAGCGTTGACCCGGGACTTCCTACCTACAATGAGCAGTTCTTC. Amino acid sequence: CSVDPGLPTYNEQFF.

The CDR3 DNA follows: TGTGCCAGCAGCTTGGAGCACAGGGGGCTTGATGGCTACACCTTC. Its translation is CASSLEHRGLDGYTF. V gene TRBV5-4 combines with J gene TRBJ1-2; 9 bases agree with TRBD1. The V gene end was trimmed by 0 bases and the J gene end by 6 bases; junction bases not matched to a gene: 6. This CDR3 spans 15 amino acids. Germline values: CDR1 SGHNT, CDR2 YYREEE (reference sequence). Filled out from reference TRBV5-4 and TRBJ1-2, the complete variable domain reads ETGVTQSPTHLIKTRGQQVTLRCSSQSGHNTVSWYQQALGQGPQFIFQYYREEENGRGNFPPRFSGLQFPNYSSELNVNALELDDSALYLCASSLEHRGLDGYTFGSGTRLTVV.

The rearrangement joins TRBV14 to TRBJ1-3; possible D gene TRBD1, 5 bases. Germline values: CDR1 SGHDN, CDR2 FVKESK. Trimming stripped 10 bases from V and 0 bases from J, with 16 bases between. The CDR3 length is 15 residues. The CDR3 DNA reads TGTGCCATCGGCGGCGACAGATCCTCTGGAAACACCATATATTTT. This gives the protein CAIGGDRSSGNTIYF.

V is TRBV19 and J is TRBJ2-6, with a weak D call TRBD1 (6 bases). Looked up from germline, CDR1 is LNHDA and CDR2 is SQIVND (reference sequence). Trimming removed 6 bases at V and 2 bases at J, with 11 bases between. This CDR3 has 15 residues. DNA of the CDR3: TGTGCCAGTAGGAAACAGGGCCCTGGGGCCAACGTCCTGACTTTC. Encoded protein: CASRKQGPGANVLTF.

The genes are TRBV9 and TRBJ1-1, with 12 bases lining up with TRBD1. V was clipped by 3 bases and J by 1 base; unmatched bases: 7. CDR1 and CDR2 (germline): SGDLS, YYNGEE. The length of the CDR3 is 17 residues. This CDR3 reads CASSAWGTGGPNTEAFF. The CDR3 coding sequence is TGTGCCAGCAGCGCCTGGGGGACAGGGGGCCCGAACACTGAAGCTTTCTTT. Full variable domain (missing parts from reference TRBV9 and TRBJ1-1): DSGVTQTPKHLITATGQRVTLRCSPRSGDLSVYWYQQSLDQGLQFLIQYYNGEERAKGNILERFSAQQFPDLHSELNLSSLELGDSALYFCASSAWGTGGPNTEAFFGQGTRLTVV.

The chain links TRBV2 to TRBJ2-2; TRBD1 aligns across 7 bases. Germline-derived CDR1 and CDR2 are SNHLY and FYNNEI. CDR3 length: 14 amino acids. The V segment lost 6 bases and the J segment 4 bases; nucleotides outside the gene matches: 5. CDR3 loop: CASRATGFTGELFF. In DNA form, the CDR3 reads TGTGCCAGCAGGGCGACAGGGTTCACCGGGGAGCTGTTTTTT.

In nucleotides, the CDR3 is TGTGCCAGTAGTCCACGACGGACACCCTACGAGCAGTACTTC. Its translation is CASSPRRTPYEQYF. The chain employs TRBV19 and TRBJ2-7, with D possibly being TRBD1 (5 bases). Deletions cut 5 bases from V and 2 bases from J, with 13 bases between. The CDR3 consists of 14 residues. Germline V gene sequence: CDR1 LNHDA, CDR2 SQIVND (reference sequence).

This clone has only a few counts. The chain employs TRBV6-2 or TRBV6-3 and TRBJ2-3; 9 nucleotides agree with TRBD2. There are 14 residues in the CDR3. After removal of 5 bases from V and 1 base from J, the junction contained 1 base not matched to a gene. The germline gives CDR1 MNHEY, CDR2 SVGEGT. CDR3 in DNA: TGTGCCAGCAGTATAGCGGGGGGCACAGATACGCAGTATTTT. It encodes CASSIAGGTDTQYF.

J is TRBJ1-3 and V is TRBV7-6, with D perhaps matching TRBD1 (5 bases). Germline CDR1 is SGHVS and CDR2 is FNYEAQ. The V and J ends lost 1 base and 4 bases respectively, with 14 bases between them. The CDR3 totals 16 residues. CDR3 nucleotide sequence: TGTGCCAGCAGCTTAGAGGCGTGGGGCGCGGGAAACACCATATATTTT. Protein: CASSLEAWGAGNTIYF. Looking up the rest from reference TRBV7-6 and TRBJ1-3 gives the full variable domain: GAGVSQSPRYKVTKRGQDVALRCDPISGHVSLYWYRQALGQGPEFLTYFNYEAQQDKSGLPNDRFSAERPEGSISTLTIQRTEQRDSAMYRCASSLEAWGAGNTIYFGEGSWLTVV.

This chain joins TRBV6-5 and TRBJ1-2; tentatively, D is TRBD1 (5 bases). The CDR3 is 15 amino acids. Germline CDR1 MNHEY, CDR2 SVGAGI. Trimming shortened V by 5 bases and J by 5 bases, and 18 bases separated the two germline ends. The DNA of the CDR3 is TGTGCCAGCAGTCCCCGGGACTGGTCTTCTTATGGCTACACCTTC. Translated: CASSPRDWSSYGYTF.

With respect to this clone: Germline is not matched at one junction end, which may reflect a read error. This sequence joins TRBV4-3 and TRBJ2-3; TRBD2 aligns across 8 bases. Germline V gene lookup returns CDR1 LGHNA and CDR2 YSLEER. The CDR3 has 17 residues. CDR3 loop: CVSSLQPASGSTDTQYF. The CDR3 DNA sequence: TGCGTCAGCAGCCTCCAGCCGGCTAGCGGGTCTACAGATACGCAGTATTTT.

Details on this clone: This sample includes further DNA sequences coding for the same CDR3. The chain has TRBV12-3 or TRBV12-4 and TRBJ1-2, with TRBD1 matching over 7 bases. The CDR3 has 13 residues. Trimming took 5 bases from V and 4 from J; bases not matched to a gene: 4. The CDR3 spells CASSPGQIYGYTF. The DNA of the CDR3 is TGTGCCAGCAGTCCGGGACAGATCTATGGCTACACCTTC.

V is TRBV12-3 or TRBV12-4 and J is TRBJ2-3, with D perhaps matching TRBD1 (6 bases). The CDR3 is made up of 12 amino acids. V dropped 5 bases and J dropped 4 bases, with 7 bases sitting between them. CDR3 region: CASSRQADTQYF. Here the CDR3 DNA reads TGTGCCAGCAGTAGACAGGCAGATACGCAGTATTTT.

The chain combines TRBV6-5 with TRBJ1-2; 11 nucleotides line up with TRBD1. The V gene's germline CDR1 is MNHEY and CDR2 SVGAGI. With V trimmed by 0 bases and J by 7 bases, 4 bases remained unmatched. This CDR3 comprises 15 residues. The CDR3: CASSYSPGQGVGYTF. The CDR3 nucleotides read TGTGCCAGCAGTTACTCCCCGGGACAGGGGGTTGGCTACACCTTC.

For the CDR3, the DNA is TGCAGCCTATGGACGGGAGTCTACAATGAGCAGTTCTTC. Translating gives CSLWTGVYNEQFF. The chain is built from TRBV29-1 and TRBJ2-1, with D tentatively TRBD2 (6 bases). Trimming left V 8 bases short and J 3 bases short, with 14 bases between. Germline V gene sequence: CDR1 SQVTM, CDR2 ANQGSEA. The CDR3 has 13 amino acids.

This rearrangement joins TRBV20-1 to TRBJ1-6; D ambiguous. Germline loops: CDR1 DFQATT, CDR2 SNEGSKA (reference sequence). The CDR3 has 15 amino acids. V dropped 3 bases and J dropped 1 base, with 10 bases sitting between them. CDR3 sequence: CSASPEGSYNSPLHF. CDR3 coding DNA: TGCAGTGCTAGTCCGGAGGGATCCTATAATTCACCCCTCCACTTT.

This clone showed up just a few times. The gene calls are TRBV19 and TRBJ2-7; tentatively, D is TRBD1 (6 bases). This CDR3 contains 14 residues. Between the trimmed V and J ends, which lost 5 bases and 4 bases, there was a span of 15 bases. Germline CDR1 and CDR2: LNHDA and SQIVND (reference sequence). The CDR3 reads CASSGSGTLYEQYF. The DNA for the CDR3 is TGTGCCAGTAGTGGTTCCGGGACACTATACGAGCAGTACTTC.